The sequence of this TCR beta chain was determined in a study of regulatory T cells in long-lasting Graves disease. This clonotype was observed many times. The CDR3 runs 15 residues. Germline V gene lookup returns CDR1 LGHDT and CDR2 YNNKEL (reference sequence). Trimming took off 1 base at V and 4 bases at J, with 13 bases between the two ends. The time point is: persistent/refractory GD, antithyroid drugs over 5 years with positive TRAb. The authors made the TCR library using RNA they extracted from PBMCs. Arm-PCR of CDR3 regions with iRepertoire HTBI primers generated TCR beta libraries. Each CDR3 protein gets one entry after TCRdb re-called the multiplex PCR reads with MiXCR. The repertoire has about 420,000 distinct CDR3 sequences, around a quarter of them found once; the top ten carry approximately 25%.

The sequence was collected from a female donor with Graves disease. This specimen consisted of peripheral blood mononuclear cells (PBMCs), obtained when the disease was refractory, from a patient treated with antithyroid drugs. V and J are TRBV3-1 and TRBJ1-2; D uncertain. The CDR3 reads CASSQGAVVSYGYTF. The CDR3 DNA reads TGTGCCAGCAGCCAAGGGGCGGTCGTTAGCTATGGCTACACCTTC.